These 31 T cell receptor beta chains came from one sample sequenced in a study of blood T cell repertoires in COVID-19. Some clones are missing from TCRdb's copy, which holds only in-frame ones; the method was immunoSEQ multiplex PCR. The sample includes about 270,000 clones, roughly 80% of them seen just once. Material: peripheral blood. The receptors here all came from a woman aged 50 to 60 who had recovered from COVID-19.

The V call is TRBV5-5, the J call TRBJ1-2; 7 bases agree with TRBD1. The CDR3 is made up of 14 amino acids. Germline V lookup: CDR1 SGHKS, CDR2 YYEKEE (reference sequence). The V segment lost 4 bases and the J segment 5 bases; nucleotides outside the gene matches: 8. CDR3 nucleotides: TGTGCCAGCAGCCCGCCGGGACAGCCTTATGGCTACACCTTC. Translating it yields CASSPPGQPYGYTF.

This chain joins TRBV5-1 and TRBJ2-4; 8 bases fit TRBD2. Germline loops: CDR1 SGHRS, CDR2 YFSETQ. The CDR3 is 16 residues long. Trimming removed 0 bases from V and 0 bases from J; junction bases left unmatched: 2. CDR3 nucleotides: TGCGCCAGCAGCTTGGGGACTAGCTTAGCCAAAAACATTCAGTACTTC. Amino acid sequence: CASSLGTSLAKNIQYF. Complete variable domain (other parts from reference TRBV5-1 and TRBJ2-4): KAGVTQTPRYLIKTRGQQVTLSCSPISGHRSVSWYQQTPGQGLQFLFEYFSETQRNKGNFPGRFSGRQFSNSRSEMNVSTLELGDSALYLCASSLGTSLAKNIQYFGAGTRLSVL.

The rearrangement links TRBV19 to TRBJ1-6, with a tentative D call TRBD1 (6 bases). Germline V gene sequence: CDR1 LNHDA, CDR2 SQIVND (reference sequence). Trimming stripped 7 bases from V and 8 bases from J, with 18 bases between. CDR3 length equals 15 residues. The CDR3 DNA reads TGTGCCAGTACAGGGGCAGGCTGGCGAGATTCACCCCTCCACTTT. Protein sequence: CASTGAGWRDSPLHF.

V is TRBV29-1 and J is TRBJ1-2; D might be TRBD1 (6 bases). CDR1 and CDR2 (germline): SQVTM, ANQGSEA. This CDR3 is built from 11 residues. Trimming stripped 3 bases from V and 8 bases from J, with 10 bases between. CDR3 sequence: CSVDGTSGYTF. CDR3 sequence (DNA): TGCAGCGTTGACGGGACAAGCGGCTACACCTTC.

This clone occurred a few times. This sequence joins TRBV27 and TRBJ1-6; possibly TRBD1 for D (5 bases). The CDR3 consists of 16 residues. V was clipped by 7 bases and J by 3 bases, with 16 bases between them. Germline V gene lookup returns CDR1 MNHEY and CDR2 SMNVEV (reference sequence). CDR3 residues: CASTQTGPRYNSPLHF. The CDR3 bases are TGTGCCAGCACCCAAACAGGTCCCCGCTATAATTCACCCCTCCACTTT.

The chain links TRBV7-2 to TRBJ2-3; tentatively, D is TRBD1 (6 bases). V lost 0 bases and J lost 6, with 10 bases in between. Germline V CDR1 and CDR2: SGHTA, FQGNSA. CDR3 size: 14 residues. The CDR3 is CASSLARTVDTQYF. The CDR3 DNA reads TGTGCCAGCAGCTTAGCACGGACAGTGGATACGCAGTATTTT.

This sequence joins TRBV6-2 or TRBV6-3 and TRBJ2-3; TRBD1 might be the D (5 bases). The germline V and J ends were trimmed by 2 bases and 4 bases, with 25 bases remaining between them. Germline V gives CDR1 MNHEY, CDR2 SVGEGT. CDR3 length: 19 amino acids. The CDR3 is CASSYTTSGRAGVADTQYF. CDR3 in DNA: TGTGCCAGCAGTTACACGACCTCCGGCAGGGCAGGAGTGGCAGATACGCAGTATTTT.

This clone was seen a single time. The chain links TRBV4-2 to TRBJ1-2, with 7 bases lining up with TRBD1. V shed 1 base, J shed 5 bases, and the junction held 4 bases outside the gene matches. Per germline, CDR1 LGHNA and CDR2 YNFKEQ. The CDR3 has 14 amino acids. The CDR3 coding sequence is TGTGCCAGCAGCCAAGGGACAGGTGATTATGGCTACACCTTC. It is translated as CASSQGTGDYGYTF.

In its sample, this clone was seen once. V usage is TRBV6-5 and J usage is TRBJ1-5, with D uncertain. V was pared by 0 bases and J by 0 bases, with 6 bases between. The CDR3 is made up of 15 amino acids. Germline V lookup: CDR1 MNHEY, CDR2 SVGAGI. CDR3 in amino acids: CASSYSFGSNQPQHF. CDR3 bases: TGTGCCAGCAGTTACTCGTTCGGTAGCAATCAGCCCCAGCATTTT.

The chain carries TRBV18 and TRBJ1-2; maybe TRBD1 (6 bases). V shed 3 bases and J shed 0 bases, with 11 bases lying between them. The length of the CDR3 is 15 residues. CDR1 and CDR2 from the germline V gene are KGHSH and LQKENI. The chain's CDR3 is CASSPMQGPNYGYTF. CDR3 in DNA: TGTGCCAGCTCACCGATGCAGGGGCCTAACTATGGCTACACCTTC.

The chain employs TRBV5-1 and TRBJ1-3, with 7 nucleotides matching TRBD1. The CDR3 is 16 amino acids. V lost 4 bases, J lost 0 bases, and 7 bases stayed unmatched. Germline CDR1 and CDR2: SGHRS and YFSETQ. The CDR3 DNA is TGCGCCAGCAGCGCGAAGGGACAGAGCTCTGGAAACACCATATATTTT. As protein: CASSAKGQSSGNTIYF.

The chain combines TRBV9 with TRBJ1-3; 7 positions agree with TRBD1. Germline CDR1 and CDR2: SGDLS and YYNGEE. The CDR3 loop spans 14 amino acids. With 3 bases clipped from V and 3 bases from J, the junction kept 3 bases outside the gene matches. The CDR3 nucleotides read TGTGCCAGCAGCGATCAGGGGGGTGGAAACACCATATATTTT. Amino acids: CASSDQGGGNTIYF. Looking up the rest from reference TRBV9 and TRBJ1-3 gives the full variable domain: DSGVTQTPKHLITATGQRVTLRCSPRSGDLSVYWYQQSLDQGLQFLIQYYNGEERAKGNILERFSAQQFPDLHSELNLSSLELGDSALYFCASSDQGGGNTIYFGEGSWLTVV.

On this clone: The junction shows a germline mismatch at one end, possibly a read error. In DNA, the CDR3 is TGTGCCAGCAGGGGGCATGAGAAACTGTTTTTT. Its translation is CASRGHEKLFF. This chain uses TRBV25-1 with TRBJ1-4; possibly TRBD1 for D (5 bases). Germline CDR1 is MGHDK and CDR2 is SYGVNS. The CDR3 length is 11 residues.

V is TRBV6-5 and J is TRBJ1-3; the match to TRBD1 covers 11 bases. V was clipped by 3 bases and J by 4 bases; unmatched bases: 5. The CDR3 runs 16 residues. Germline CDR1 reads MNHEY; CDR2 reads SVGAGI. In nucleotides, the CDR3 is TGTGCCAGCAGTTATGTGGACAGGGGGCGCGGAAACACCATATATTTT. Its translation: CASSYVDRGRGNTIYF.

The rearrangement joins TRBV2 to TRBJ1-1; D is possibly TRBD1 (6 bases). The CDR3 spans 13 residues. Per the germline V gene, CDR1 is SNHLY and CDR2 is FYNNEI. V was trimmed by 4 bases and J by 1 base, leaving 7 bases between them. CDR3 sequence: CASSGDKNTEAFF. As DNA, the CDR3 is TGTGCCAGCAGTGGGGACAAGAACACTGAAGCTTTCTTT.

The CDR3 nucleotides read TGTGCCAGCAGTGAAGGCGGGACTAGCGTTCAGCAGTACTTC. It specifies CASSEGGTSVQQYF. This rearrangement joins TRBV6-1 to TRBJ2-7; 10 bases agree with TRBD2. Germline-derived CDR1 and CDR2 are MNHNS and SASEGT. The J segment lost 8 bases and the V segment lost 1 base, leaving 5 bases of the junction unmatched. The CDR3 runs to 14 residues.

This chain links TRBV2 with TRBJ2-7, with 10 bases lining up with TRBD1. Germline V lookup: CDR1 SNHLY, CDR2 FYNNEI. This CDR3 comprises 14 residues. V was pared by 8 bases and J by 3 bases, with 7 bases of the junction left unmatched. The CDR3 loop is CASGTRTGGYEQYF. The CDR3 DNA is TGTGCCAGCGGGACCCGGACAGGGGGCTACGAGCAGTACTTC.

The V gene is TRBV29-1, the J gene TRBJ1-3; D remains ambiguous. Trimming cost V 4 bases and J 5 bases, with 12 bases left between them. Germline CDR1 and CDR2: SQVTM and ANQGSEA. CDR3 size: 13 residues. The CDR3: CSVVVQYRNTIYF. The CDR3 nucleotides are TGCAGCGTTGTTGTACAGTACCGAAACACCATATATTTT.

V gene TRBV18 combines with J gene TRBJ2-1, with TRBD2 identical over 9 bases. The germline V gene has CDR1 KGHSH and CDR2 LQKENI. V shed 1 base and J 4 bases; nucleotides not matched to a gene: 11. CDR3 length: 18 amino acids. For the CDR3, the DNA is TGTGCCAGCTCACCACAAGGGACTAGCACCCAGGGGTACAATGAGCAGTTCTTC. It specifies CASSPQGTSTQGYNEQFF. The entire variable domain, with the rest obtained from reference TRBV18 and TRBJ2-1, is as follows: NAGVMQNPRHLVRRRGQEARLRCSPMKGHSHVYWYRQLPEEGLKFMVYLQKENIIDESGMPKERFSAEFPKEGPSILRIQQVVRGDSAAYFCASSPQGTSTQGYNEQFFGPGTRLTVL.

The chain carries TRBV6-5 and TRBJ2-1; D is perhaps TRBD2 (5 bases). Deletions cut 0 bases from V and 0 bases from J, with 6 bases between. The length of the CDR3 is 15 residues. Germline lookup yields CDR1 MNHEY and CDR2 SVGAGI. In DNA, the CDR3 is TGTGCCAGCAGTTACTCGGCGGGCTCCTACAATGAGCAGTTCTTC. It yields the protein CASSYSAGSYNEQFF.

V is TRBV9 and J is TRBJ2-2; TRBD2 matches 10 bases. The CDR3 totals 17 residues. CDR1 and CDR2 (germline): SGDLS, YYNGEE. V trimming: 0 bases; J trimming: 7 bases; junction bases outside the gene matches: 9. CDR3 loop: CASSVGLAGDEGGELFF. The CDR3 nucleotides are TGTGCCAGCAGCGTAGGGCTAGCGGGAGATGAGGGCGGGGAGCTGTTTTTT.

The chain recombines TRBV19 with TRBJ1-2; D is unresolved. CDR3 length: 13 amino acids. Looked up from germline, CDR1 is LNHDA and CDR2 is SQIVND (reference sequence). Between the trimmed V and J ends, which lost 3 bases and 4 bases, there was a span of 9 bases. The chain's CDR3 is CASSMRRPYGYTF. In DNA form, the CDR3 reads TGTGCCAGTAGTATGCGCAGGCCCTATGGCTACACCTTC.

The chain carries TRBV7-9 and TRBJ2-1; TRBD2 is a possible D gene (6 bases). Germline V gene data show CDR1 as SEHNR and CDR2 as FQNEAQ (reference sequence). The CDR3 is made up of 15 amino acids. V dropped 5 bases and J dropped 4 bases, with 15 bases sitting between them. DNA of the CDR3: TGTGCCAGCAGCCCCCAGGCCAGCGGGTACAATGAGCAGTTCTTC. Amino acids: CASSPQASGYNEQFF.

This rearrangement joins TRBV4-3 to TRBJ2-4; possibly TRBD1 for D (6 bases). CDR3 size: 16 residues. Germline V lookup: CDR1 LGHNA, CDR2 YSLEER. V was pared by 0 bases and J by 1 base, with 10 bases between. The CDR3 protein is CASSQDPTGAKNIQYF. CDR3 sequence (DNA): TGCGCCAGCAGCCAAGATCCGACAGGCGCCAAAAACATTCAGTACTTC.

The chain is built from TRBV4-2 and TRBJ1-4, with 9 bases fitting TRBD1. This CDR3 comprises 16 residues. Germline assignment: CDR1 LGHNA and CDR2 YNFKEQ. Germline trimming cut 3 bases from V and 8 bases from J; bases unmatched to any gene: 10. CDR3 region: CASSQDPGQGYEKLFF. The DNA for the CDR3 is TGTGCCAGCAGCCAGGACCCGGGACAGGGTTACGAAAAACTGTTTTTT.

The rearrangement links TRBV28 to TRBJ2-2; D unclear. Germline CDR1 is MDHEN and CDR2 is SYDVKM. The germline V and J ends were trimmed by 5 bases and 9 bases, with 7 bases remaining between them. This CDR3 is built from 11 residues. The CDR3 spells CASSLVRELFF. As DNA, the CDR3 is TGTGCCAGCAGTCTTGTCCGGGAGCTGTTTTTT.

V gene TRBV19 combines with J gene TRBJ1-1; TRBD1 aligns across 9 bases. Looked up from germline, CDR1 is LNHDA and CDR2 is SQIVND (reference sequence). V lost 4 bases to trimming and J lost 2 bases; unmatched junction nucleotides: 5. The CDR3 is 15 amino acids. CDR3 in DNA: TGTGCCAGTAGTAAAGGGGACAGGGAAAACACTGAAGCTTTCTTT. This encodes CASSKGDRENTEAFF.

The rearrangement links TRBV4-1 to TRBJ2-7, with TRBD2 as a possible D gene (6 bases). The V end lost 1 base, the J end lost 2 bases, and 9 bases lay between the germline ends. Germline-derived CDR1 and CDR2 are MGHRA and YSYEKL. The CDR3 has 14 residues. As DNA, the CDR3 is TGCGCCAGCAGCCAAGTGGAGGGACCCTACGAGCAGTACTTC. Protein product: CASSQVEGPYEQYF.

The rearrangement uses TRBV28 and TRBJ2-1, with a tentative D call TRBD1 (5 bases). CDR1 is MDHEN and CDR2 is SYDVKM in the germline V gene. V was trimmed by 3 bases and J by 6 bases, leaving 9 bases between them. This CDR3 contains 13 residues. The CDR3 bases are TGTGCCAGCAGTTTGGATCAGGGCAATGAGCAGTTCTTC. Its protein product is CASSLDQGNEQFF.

The chain couples TRBV6-6 to TRBJ2-1; 9 nucleotides agree with TRBD2. Germline V CDR1 and CDR2: MNHNY, SVGAGI (reference sequence). V was pared by 2 bases and J by 7 bases, with 6 bases of the junction left unmatched. The CDR3 runs 15 residues. The CDR3 is CASSYAGGPGNEQFF. The CDR3 DNA sequence: TGTGCCAGCAGTTACGCGGGAGGGCCTGGGAATGAGCAGTTCTTC.

CDR3 bases: TGTGCCAGCAGCTTTACTAGCGGGGGGGGCACAGATACGCAGTATTTT. It yields the protein CASSFTSGGGTDTQYF. The rearrangement uses TRBV7-3 and TRBJ2-3; 13 nucleotides align to TRBD2. Germline V gene lookup returns CDR1 SGHTA and CDR2 FQGTGA. The CDR3 spans 16 residues. J lost 1 base, V lost 3 bases, and 1 base had no gene match.